The table lists the clone carrying this T cell receptor beta chain with a few counts. The antigen remains undetermined. The CDR3 totals 15 residues. Germline-derived CDR1 and CDR2 are SNHLY and FYNNEI. V lost 4 bases to trimming and J lost 2 bases; unmatched junction nucleotides: 3. This entry belongs to a study of beta chain features in type 1 diabetes. Sorted CD4+ subsets: naive, central memory, regulatory, stem cell-like memory (CD45RO/CCR7/CD25/CD127/CD95/CD27 panel). Study results and caveats: People with Type 1 diabetes carried modestly yet significantly shorter TCRB CDR3s in all four CD4+ subsets.

As every portion of the isolated RNA was reverse transcribed, the sequencing read expressed TCRB transcripts. Data came from immunoSEQ multiplex PCR; TCRdb stores just in-frame clones and leaves some out. Of 250,000 to 300,000 clones detected, around 24% appear once; the ten largest clones hold around 0.012%. The TCR was taken from a woman aged 25-40 years with type 1 diabetes. Source material: naive CD4+ T cells from blood. This rearrangement joins TRBV2 to TRBJ2-1, with 9 bases fitting TRBD1. The CDR3 sequence is CASSVRTGAYNEQFF. The CDR3 DNA follows: TGTGCCAGCAGTGTAAGGACAGGGGCCTACAATGAGCAGTTCTTC. The whole variable domain, remainder taken from reference TRBV2 and TRBJ2-1, is EPEVTQTPSHQVTQMGQEVILRCVPISNHLYFYWYRQILGQKVEFLVSFYNNEISEKSEIFDDQFSVERPDGSNFTLKIRSTKLEDSAMYFCASSVRTGAYNEQFFGPGTRLTVL.